These T cell receptor beta chains were read from a single sample in a study of T cells in Graves' hyperthyroidism and ophthalmopathy. TCRdb independently ran MiXCR on the multiplex PCR reads; one entry per CDR3 protein. This table has about 300,000 distinct CDR3 sequences, 13% appearing once. The sequencing sample was made of blood. The receptor source for this set is a woman aged 25 to 45 with Graves' hyperthyroidism that later progressed to Graves' ophthalmopathy. Both conserved end residues are part of each CDR3. The order of the fields is V gene, clone size, J gene, D gene, CDR3 length, CDR3 protein, CDR3 DNA. A D gene is named only where the DNA matches it firmly. Size is stated for part of the rows, as once, few or many counts, or as a class when the clone is expanded.

TRBV28	many	TRBJ2-7	NA	16	CASSFPRVGPSYEQYF	TGTGCCAGCAGTTTCCCCAGGGTGGGGCCCTCCTACGAGCAGTACTTC
TRBV7-8	many	TRBJ2-3	TRBD1	17	CASSPNTGTGRSDTQYF	TGTGCCAGCAGCCCAAACACCGGGACAGGGAGGTCAGATACGCAGTATTTT
TRBV5-1	many	TRBJ2-1	TRBD2	16	CASSLSLAGGPVEQFF	TGCGCCAGCAGCTTGAGTCTAGCGGGAGGGCCGGTTGAGCAGTTCTTC
TRBV5-1	NA	TRBJ2-3	NA	15	CASGLEGDTTDTQYF	TGCGCCAGCGGCTTGGAAGGGGACACCACAGATACGCAGTATTTT
TRBV11-1	NA	TRBJ2-1	TRBD2	18	CASSPGLAGEGGYNEQLF	TGTGCCAGCAGCCCAGGACTAGCGGGAGAGGGGGGATACAATGAGCAGCTCTTC
TRBV7-2	many	TRBJ2-7	TRBD2	15	CASSLAIAGSYEQYF	TGTGCCAGCAGCCTTGCAATAGCGGGTTCCTACGAGCAGTACTTC
TRBV30	many	TRBJ2-5	NA	14	CAWSVGASQETQYF	TGTGCCTGGAGTGTAGGTGCCTCGCAAGAGACCCAGTACTTC
TRBV6-5	many	TRBJ2-2	TRBD2	18	CASSYLALAGGEPGELFF	TGTGCCAGCAGTTACTTAGCTCTAGCGGGAGGGGAACCCGGGGAGCTGTTTTTT
TRBV7-8	many	TRBJ2-7	NA	14	CASSLARAPYEQYF	TGTGCCAGCAGCTTAGCCAGGGCACCCTACGAGCAGTACTTC
TRBV6-1	few	TRBJ1-6	NA	15	CASTTWGEFNSPLHF	TGTGCCAGCACCACCTGGGGGGAGTTTAATTCACCCCTCCACTTT
TRBV11-2	many	TRBJ1-1	NA	11	CASSPRLEAFF	TGTGCCAGCAGCCCAAGATTAGAAGCTTTCTTT
TRBV7-9	NA	TRBJ1-1	NA	15	CASSERDPSIHEAFF	TGTGCCAGCAGCGAAAGGGACCCTTCCATCCATGAAGCTTTCTTT
TRBV28	NA	TRBJ2-3	TRBD2	15	CARAAGGLRADTQYF	TGTGCCAGAGCAGCGGGAGGATTGCGGGCAGATACGCAGTATTTT
TRBV20-1	NA	TRBJ2-1	NA	14	CSAPSGPSYNEQFF	TGCAGTGCTCCGAGCGGGCCCTCCTACAATGAGCAGTTCTTC
TRBV19	NA	TRBJ2-1	NA	14	CASTPHSGLNEQFF	TGTGCCAGTACCCCCCACAGTGGCCTCAATGAGCAGTTCTTC
TRBV7-9	many	TRBJ2-2	NA	12	CASSVSSGELFF	TGTGCCAGCAGCGTCTCATCCGGGGAGCTGTTTTTT
TRBV7-2	many	TRBJ1-5	TRBD1	16	CASSSRDRVEGQPQHF	TGTGCCAGCAGCTCCCGGGACAGGGTGGAAGGTCAGCCCCAGCATTTT
TRBV28	many	TRBJ1-5	TRBD1	14	CASREGAVAQPQHF	TGTGCCAGCAGAGAGGGGGCGGTTGCACAGCCCCAGCATTTT
TRBV6-2/TRBV6-3	many	TRBJ2-7	NA	14	CASGRDITGYEQYF	TGTGCCAGCGGCAGGGACATAACCGGCTACGAGCAGTACTTC
TRBV3-1	few	TRBJ2-7	NA	15	CASSQAGIADLEQYF	TGTGCCAGCAGCCAAGCTGGAATAGCCGACCTCGAGCAGTACTTC
TRBV6-1	NA	TRBJ1-5	NA	15	CASRRGAWATDTQHF	TGTGCCAGCAGACGGGGGGCTTGGGCCACAGATACGCAGCATTTT
TRBV5-1	NA	TRBJ2-1	TRBD2	15	CASSFSGSQWNEQFF	TGCGCCAGCAGCTTTAGCGGGAGTCAATGGAATGAGCAGTTCTTC
TRBV18	few	TRBJ2-3	NA	16	CASSPLPGKRADTQYF	TGTGCCAGCTCACCACTCCCCGGTAAGAGGGCAGATACGCAGTATTTT
TRBV11-3	few	TRBJ2-7	TRBD2	16	CASSPPGTSGSYEQYF	TGTGCCAGCAGCCCCCCCGGGACTAGCGGGAGCTACGAGCAGTACTTC
TRBV12-3/TRBV12-4	many	TRBJ1-1	NA	15	CASSQTQGRRTEAFF	TGTGCCAGCAGCCAGACACAGGGACGGCGCACTGAAGCTTTCTTT
TRBV6-1	few	TRBJ1-4	NA	16	CASRTGVWATNEKLFF	TGTGCCAGCAGAACCGGAGTTTGGGCTACTAATGAAAAACTGTTTTTT
TRBV12-3/TRBV12-4	many	TRBJ1-2	NA	12	CASSTSVEGYTF	TGTGCCAGCAGCACATCCGTGGAAGGCTACACCTTC
TRBV27	many	TRBJ1-2	NA	14	CASSSRQGNYGYTF	TGTGCCAGCAGTTCGCGGCAGGGGAACTATGGCTACACCTTC
TRBV3-1	few	TRBJ2-7	TRBD1	19	CASSQDIGGLGQGAYEQYF	TGTGCCAGCAGCCAAGATATAGGGGGACTGGGACAGGGGGCCTACGAGCAGTACTTC
TRBV9	NA	TRBJ2-5	TRBD2	15	CASSNSGGWRETQYF	TGTGCCAGCAGCAACTCGGGGGGATGGCGAGAGACCCAGTACTTC
TRBV27	many	TRBJ2-7	TRBD1	13	CASSLTGNYEQYF	TGTGCCAGCAGTTTGACAGGGAACTACGAGCAGTACTTC
TRBV11-2	many	TRBJ1-5	NA	16	CASSLGTGLGNQPQHF	TGTGCCAGCAGCTTAGGAACAGGTCTAGGCAATCAGCCCCAGCATTTT
TRBV20-1	many	TRBJ2-3	NA	16	CSARVLKGVPTDTQYF	TGCAGTGCTAGGGTACTAAAGGGGGTCCCCACAGATACGCAGTATTTT
TRBV20-1	NA	TRBJ2-3	TRBD2	20	CSATLPLSSGSDHSTDTQYF	TGCAGTGCTACCCTCCCCCTTTCTAGCGGGAGCGACCATAGCACAGATACGCAGTATTTT
TRBV6-2/TRBV6-3	many	TRBJ2-1	NA	13	CASSYGALNEQFF	TGTGCCAGCAGTTATGGGGCGCTCAATGAGCAGTTCTTC
TRBV30	many	TRBJ2-5	NA	13	CAWSLAAAETQYF	TGTGCCTGGAGTTTGGCCGCCGCCGAGACCCAGTACTTC
TRBV29-1	many	TRBJ2-7	NA	13	CSVEDRTTYEQYF	TGCAGCGTTGAAGATCGGACCACCTACGAGCAGTACTTC
TRBV24-1	many	TRBJ2-1	NA	14	CATSDFLRAHEQFF	TGTGCCACCAGTGATTTCTTGAGAGCCCATGAGCAGTTCTTC
TRBV9	few	TRBJ2-7	NA	15	CASSDSAEFNYEQYF	TGTGCCAGCAGCGACTCGGCAGAATTTAACTACGAGCAGTACTTC
TRBV7-9	NA	TRBJ2-7	TRBD1	16	CASSLGLGTGSYEQHF	TGTGCCAGCAGCTTGGGGTTGGGGACAGGGAGCTACGAGCAGCACTTC
TRBV7-9	many	TRBJ2-5	NA	13	CASSRTLGETQYF	TGTGCCAGCAGTCGGACACTGGGAGAGACCCAGTACTTC
TRBV6-6	NA	TRBJ1-4	TRBD1	14	CASSYYRGGEKLFF	TGTGCCAGCAGTTACTACAGGGGAGGTGAAAAACTGTTTTTT
TRBV6-2/TRBV6-3	NA	TRBJ1-4	NA	15	CASSPMGKGQEKLFF	TGTGCCAGCAGTCCTATGGGAAAGGGCCAAGAAAAACTGTTTTTT
TRBV5-1	few	TRBJ1-1	NA	12	CASSLETPEAFF	TGCGCCAGCAGCTTGGAAACACCCGAAGCTTTCTTT
TRBV30	many	TRBJ2-6	NA	15	CAWNTGSSGANVLTF	TGTGCCTGGAATACAGGGAGCTCTGGGGCCAACGTCCTGACTTTC